These 6 T cell receptor beta chains came from one sample sequenced in a study of cytomegalovirus exposure and HLA in healthy donors. The primer mix had 60 Vbeta and 13 Jbeta primers. Repertoires were generated with immunoSEQ multiplex PCR, while TCRdb's copy carries only in-frame clones and drops some. Among 140,000 to 150,000 clones, around 10% were seen once, and the ten largest hold approximately 1.9%. Sequenced input: PBMCs. The receptors originated from a middle-aged man in good health and CMV-seronegative.

The rearrangement links TRBV30 to TRBJ2-3, with TRBD2 identical over 7 bases. There are 16 residues in the CDR3. CDR1 and CDR2 (germline): GTSNPN, SVGIG (reference sequence). Trimming cost V 5 bases and J 2 bases; bases outside gene matches: 13. The CDR3 DNA sequence: TGTGCCTGGGCAAGCGGGGCACTTTCACACACAGATACGCAGTATTTT. Its protein product is CAWASGALSHTDTQYF. The entire variable domain, with the rest obtained from reference TRBV30 and TRBJ2-3, is as follows: SQTIHQWPATLVQPVGSPLSLECTVEGTSNPNLYWYRQAAGRGLQLLFYSVGIGQISSEVPQNLSASRPQDRQFILSSKKLLLSDSGFYLCAWASGALSHTDTQYFGPGTRLTVL.

Concerning this clone itself: The CDR3 does not close with the conserved phenylalanine or tryptophan, likely indicating a read error. J is TRBJ1-2 and V is TRBV30, with 7 nucleotides matching TRBD1. Germline V gene data show CDR1 as GTSNPN and CDR2 as SVGIG (reference sequence). V shed 4 bases and J 5 bases; nucleotides not matched to a gene: 10. CDR3 size: 14 residues. In DNA form, the CDR3 reads TGTGCCTGGACGACAGGGATCCTTAAATATGGCTACACCTTA. Amino acids: CAWTTGILKYGYTL.

The rearrangement uses TRBV7-9 and TRBJ2-7; TRBD2 aligns across 9 bases. CDR3 size: 15 residues. V dropped 7 bases and J dropped 7; count of bases not matched to a gene: 14. Germline assignment: CDR1 SEHNR and CDR2 FQNEAQ (reference sequence). DNA of the CDR3: TGTGCCAGCACCCGGGTTTTGGCGGGGGGGCTTGAGCAGTACTTC. Translated: CASTRVLAGGLEQYF. Drawing the rest from reference TRBV7-9 and TRBJ2-7, the complete variable domain is DTGVSQNPRHKITKRGQNVTFRCDPISEHNRLYWYRQTLGQGPEFLTYFQNEAQLEKSRLLSDRFSAERPKGSFSTLEIQRTEQGDSAMYLCASTRVLAGGLEQYFGPGTRLTVT.

Only a few counts were recorded for this clone. This chain joins TRBV7-9 and TRBJ2-1; D ambiguous. The ends were cut back, 5 bases at V and 6 bases at J, with 11 bases in the middle. The CDR3 consists of 13 residues. The germline V gene encodes CDR1 SEHNR and CDR2 FQNEAQ (reference sequence). The CDR3 here is CASSENTGNEQFF. CDR3 nucleotides: TGTGCCAGCAGCGAAAATACGGGCAATGAGCAGTTCTTC.

The rearrangement uses TRBV19 and TRBJ2-1; tentatively, D is TRBD2 (6 bases). Germline values: CDR1 LNHDA, CDR2 SQIVND (reference sequence). The CDR3 covers 16 residues. Trimming left V 3 bases short and J 1 base short, with 13 bases between. CDR3 amino acids: CASSILSGRSYNEQFF. The CDR3, as DNA: TGTGCCAGTAGTATCCTTTCAGGGAGGTCCTACAATGAGCAGTTCTTC.

This clone was seen more than once but under ten times. The genes are TRBV29-1 and TRBJ2-5; weak D call: TRBD2 (6 bases). The germline CDR1 and CDR2 sequences are SQVTM and ANQGSEA. The V and J ends lost 7 bases and 4 bases respectively, with 13 bases between them. The CDR3 runs to 12 residues. In DNA form, the CDR3 reads TGCAGCGGGTTCGGGAGCGGAGAGACCCAGTACTTC. Its protein product is CSGFGSGETQYF.